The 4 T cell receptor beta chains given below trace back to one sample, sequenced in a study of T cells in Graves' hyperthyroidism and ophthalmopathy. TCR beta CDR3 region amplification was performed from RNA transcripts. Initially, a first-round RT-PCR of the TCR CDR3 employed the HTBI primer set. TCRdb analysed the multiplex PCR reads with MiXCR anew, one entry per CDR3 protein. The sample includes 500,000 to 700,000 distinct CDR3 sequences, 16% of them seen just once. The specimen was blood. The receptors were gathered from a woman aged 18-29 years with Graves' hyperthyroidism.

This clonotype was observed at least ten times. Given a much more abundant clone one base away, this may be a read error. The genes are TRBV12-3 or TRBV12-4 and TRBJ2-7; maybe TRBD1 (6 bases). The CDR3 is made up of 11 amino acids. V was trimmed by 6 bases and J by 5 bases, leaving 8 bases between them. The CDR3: CASSPGDEQYF. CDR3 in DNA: TGTGCCAGCAGCCCAGGGGACGAGCAGTACTTC.

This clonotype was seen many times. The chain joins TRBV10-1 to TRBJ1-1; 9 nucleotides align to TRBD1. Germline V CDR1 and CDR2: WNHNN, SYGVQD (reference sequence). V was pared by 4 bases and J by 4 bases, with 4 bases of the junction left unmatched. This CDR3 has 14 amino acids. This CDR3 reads CASSGGTGRTEAFF. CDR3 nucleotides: TGCGCCAGCAGTGGCGGGACAGGGCGCACTGAAGCTTTCTTT.

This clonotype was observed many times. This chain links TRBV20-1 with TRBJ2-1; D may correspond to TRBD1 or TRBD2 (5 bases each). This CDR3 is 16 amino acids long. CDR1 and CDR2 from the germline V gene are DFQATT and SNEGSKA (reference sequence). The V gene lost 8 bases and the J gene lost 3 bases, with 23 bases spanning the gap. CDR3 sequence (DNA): TGCAGTCCGGACCGGGACCAAAATTATCTCTACAATGAGCAGTTCTTC. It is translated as CSPDRDQNYLYNEQFF.

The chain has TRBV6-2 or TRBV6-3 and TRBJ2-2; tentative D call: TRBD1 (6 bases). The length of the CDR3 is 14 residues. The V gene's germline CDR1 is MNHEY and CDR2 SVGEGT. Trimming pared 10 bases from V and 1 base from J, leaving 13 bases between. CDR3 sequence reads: CAIKHRVNTGELFF. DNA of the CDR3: TGTGCCATAAAACACAGGGTGAACACCGGGGAGCTGTTTTTT.